This T cell receptor (beta chain) was found in a study of T cell responses to AZD1222 COVID-19 vaccine. Sequencing used immunoSEQ multiplex PCR; TCRdb keeps in-frame clones, though not all of them. The table shows 130,000 to 150,000 clones, with about 86% occurring only once. Study results and caveats: Clonal diversity was possibly underestimated; the donors were predominantly white British and more often female. Two doses of AZD1222 preceded a rise in Spike-specific TCR breadth and depth. The number of AZD1222 recipients seropositive at baseline was only 6 or 7.

The V gene lost 1 base and the J gene lost 1 base, with 9 bases spanning the gap. Germline V gene lookup returns CDR1 SGDLS and CDR2 YYNGEE. This CDR3 has 16 residues. Details on this clone: Its antigen is unidentified.

The genes are TRBV9 and TRBJ2-6; D unresolved. The TCR comes from an adult who received the AZD1222 COVID-19 vaccine. Sample: peripheral blood, taken 28 days after the second AZD1222 dose. The CDR3 region has the DNA TGTGCCAGCAGCGTACGTGTAAAATCTGGGGCCAACGTCCTGACTTTC. Amino acid sequence: CASSVRVKSGANVLTF. Looking up the rest from reference TRBV9 and TRBJ2-6 gives the full variable domain: DSGVTQTPKHLITATGQRVTLRCSPRSGDLSVYWYQQSLDQGLQFLIQYYNGEERAKGNILERFSAQQFPDLHSELNLSSLELGDSALYFCASSVRVKSGANVLTFGAGSRLTVL.